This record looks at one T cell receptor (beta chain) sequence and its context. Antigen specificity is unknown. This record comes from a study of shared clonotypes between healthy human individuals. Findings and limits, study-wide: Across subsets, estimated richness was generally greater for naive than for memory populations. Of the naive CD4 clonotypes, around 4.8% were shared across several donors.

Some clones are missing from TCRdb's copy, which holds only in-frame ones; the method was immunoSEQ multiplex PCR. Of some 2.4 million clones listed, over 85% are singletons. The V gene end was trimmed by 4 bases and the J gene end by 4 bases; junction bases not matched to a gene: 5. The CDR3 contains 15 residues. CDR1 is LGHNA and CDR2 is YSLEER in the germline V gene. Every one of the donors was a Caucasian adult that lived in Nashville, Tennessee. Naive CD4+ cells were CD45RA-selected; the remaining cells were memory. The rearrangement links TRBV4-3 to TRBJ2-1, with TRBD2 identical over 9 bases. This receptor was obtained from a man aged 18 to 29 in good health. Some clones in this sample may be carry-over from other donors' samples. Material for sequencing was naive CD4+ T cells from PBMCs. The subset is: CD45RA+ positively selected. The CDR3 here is CASSPRLAVYNEQFF. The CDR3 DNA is TGCGCCAGCAGCCCCCGACTAGCGGTATACAATGAGCAGTTCTTC.